Listed here are 13 T cell receptor beta chains from one sample, sequenced in a study of control samples from healthy donors and cancer patients. The repertoire was sequenced with immunoSEQ multiplex PCR; TCRdb's copy has only in-frame clones and lacks some. Of 100,000 to 150,000 clones listed, approximately 84% were seen once; the top ten hold around 1.8%. Sequences were obtained from blood. These receptors were obtained from a man aged 18-30 years in good health.

In its sample, this clone was seen once. The DNA of the CDR3 is TGTGCCAGTGGAGAGGGCCGCTCCTACAATGAGCAGTTCTTC. Amino acids: CASGEGRSYNEQFF. The chain recombines TRBV5-6 with TRBJ2-1; a weak D match, TRBD2 (5 bases). CDR1 SGHDT and CDR2 YYEEEE come from the germline V gene. The CDR3 runs to 14 residues. Between the trimmed V and J ends, which lost 8 bases and 0 bases, there was a span of 12 bases.

The sample holds one count of this clone. The chain recombines TRBV19 with TRBJ2-2; D not certain. The CDR3 runs to 14 residues. CDR1 is LNHDA and CDR2 is SQIVND in the germline V gene (reference sequence). V was cut by 4 bases and J by 3 bases, with 9 bases left in between. The CDR3 sequence is CASSTQEYTGELFF. CDR3 nucleotides: TGTGCCAGTAGTACTCAAGAATACACCGGGGAGCTGTTTTTT.

This rearrangement joins TRBV9 to TRBJ1-3, with 7 bases that match TRBD1. Trimming took 4 bases from V and 0 from J; bases not matched to a gene: 4. Germline V gives CDR1 SGDLS, CDR2 YYNGEE. This CDR3 region has 15 residues. The CDR3 sequence: CASSIGTASGNTIYF. The CDR3 DNA sequence: TGTGCCAGCAGCATAGGGACAGCCTCTGGAAACACCATATATTTT.

Note on this clone: In the same sample, other DNA sequences code for this CDR3. Here the CDR3 reads CASSSSGELFF. DNA for the CDR3: TGTGCCAGCAGTTCTTCCGGGGAGCTGTTTTTT. The chain carries TRBV12-3 or TRBV12-4 and TRBJ2-2, with D unclear. V was clipped by 4 bases and J by 6 bases, with 3 bases between them. The CDR3 is made up of 11 amino acids.

This chain joins TRBV5-1 and TRBJ2-1; maybe TRBD2 (5 bases). Looked up from germline, CDR1 is SGHRS and CDR2 is YFSETQ. The CDR3 has 17 residues. Trimming left V 0 bases short and J 0 bases short, with 13 bases between. CDR3 sequence: CASSLERASSSYNEQFF. In DNA, the CDR3 is TGCGCCAGCAGCTTGGAGAGGGCTTCTAGCTCCTACAATGAGCAGTTCTTC.

This chain links TRBV11-2 with TRBJ2-7; D call uncertain. The CDR3 runs to 14 residues. CDR1 SGHAT and CDR2 FQNNGV come from the germline V gene. The V gene lost 3 bases and the J gene lost 3 bases, with 12 bases spanning the gap. CDR3 sequence (DNA): TGTGCCAGCAGCTTTGCGCAGATGTTCTACGAGCAGTACTTC. It translates to CASSFAQMFYEQYF.

The rearrangement uses TRBV6-2 or TRBV6-3 and TRBJ1-1, with 8 bases aligning to TRBD1. Looked up from germline, CDR1 is MNHEY and CDR2 is SVGEGT. The CDR3 length is 15 residues. V trimming: 6 bases; J trimming: 0 bases; junction bases outside the gene matches: 6. The CDR3 loop is CASSRGQVLNTEAFF. Here the CDR3 DNA reads TGTGCCAGCAGCCGGGGACAGGTTTTGAACACTGAAGCTTTCTTT.

The chain links TRBV9 to TRBJ1-5; a weak D match, TRBD1 (6 bases). The CDR3 consists of 15 residues. Between the trimmed V and J ends, which lost 4 bases and 2 bases, there was a span of 13 bases. Germline V CDR1 and CDR2: SGDLS, YYNGEE. CDR3: CASSPQGRGNQPQHF. The CDR3 DNA reads TGTGCCAGCAGCCCCCAGGGGAGAGGCAATCAGCCCCAGCATTTT.

The chain combines TRBV5-1 with TRBJ2-7, with TRBD1 matching 7 bases. The CDR3 is 15 residues long. The ends lost 3 bases at V and 4 bases at J; junction bases unmatched: 10. CDR1 SGHRS and CDR2 YFSETQ come from the germline V gene. CDR3 DNA: TGCGCCAGCAGCTGGTCCGGGACAGAGTGGTACGAGCAGTACTTC. Its translation is CASSWSGTEWYEQYF.

This clone was counted only a few times. The chain employs TRBV9 and TRBJ2-1; 10 positions match TRBD2. V lost 3 bases to trimming and J lost 0 bases; unmatched junction nucleotides: 0. The CDR3 has 15 residues. In germline, CDR1 is SGDLS, CDR2 YYNGEE. The CDR3 spells CASSASGSSYNEQFF. The CDR3 DNA reads as TGTGCCAGCAGCGCTAGCGGGAGCTCCTACAATGAGCAGTTCTTC.

The chain joins TRBV6-6 to TRBJ2-1, with D uncertain. This CDR3 has 11 amino acids. Between the trimmed V and J ends, which lost 6 bases and 12 bases, there was a span of 12 bases. Germline lookup yields CDR1 MNHNY and CDR2 SVGAGI (reference sequence). The CDR3 here is CASSTEPRQFF. In DNA form, the CDR3 reads TGTGCCAGCAGCACGGAACCCAGGCAGTTCTTC.

J is TRBJ2-1 and V is TRBV25-1, with 8 bases lining up with TRBD2. Germline CDR1 is MGHDK and CDR2 is SYGVNS. CDR3 length: 14 residues. V trimming: 4 bases; J trimming: 5 bases; junction bases outside the gene matches: 4. CDR3 in DNA: TGTGCCAGCAGTGGAAGCGGGAGAAACAATGAGCAGTTCTTC. Encoded protein: CASSGSGRNNEQFF.

The rearrangement links TRBV19 to TRBJ2-7; 7 nucleotides line up with TRBD2. Trimming cost V 0 bases and J 4 bases; bases outside gene matches: 6. In germline, CDR1 is LNHDA, CDR2 SQIVND (reference sequence). The CDR3 covers 15 residues. CDR3 sequence (DNA): TGTGCCAGTAGTATAGACAGGCGGGAGCGGTACGAGCAGTACTTC. Protein sequence: CASSIDRRERYEQYF.